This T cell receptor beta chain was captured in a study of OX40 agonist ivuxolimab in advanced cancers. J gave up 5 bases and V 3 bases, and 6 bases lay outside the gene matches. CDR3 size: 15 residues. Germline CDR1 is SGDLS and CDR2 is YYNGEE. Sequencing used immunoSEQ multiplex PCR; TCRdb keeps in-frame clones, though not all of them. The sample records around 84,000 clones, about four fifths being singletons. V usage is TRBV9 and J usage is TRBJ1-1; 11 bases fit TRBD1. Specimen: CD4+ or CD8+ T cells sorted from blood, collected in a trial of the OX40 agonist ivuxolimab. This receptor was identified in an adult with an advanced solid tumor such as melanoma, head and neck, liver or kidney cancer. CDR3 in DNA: TGTGCCAGCAGCGGGACAGGGGGCTTGGAGACTGAAGCTTTCTTT. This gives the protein CASSGTGGLETEAFF.